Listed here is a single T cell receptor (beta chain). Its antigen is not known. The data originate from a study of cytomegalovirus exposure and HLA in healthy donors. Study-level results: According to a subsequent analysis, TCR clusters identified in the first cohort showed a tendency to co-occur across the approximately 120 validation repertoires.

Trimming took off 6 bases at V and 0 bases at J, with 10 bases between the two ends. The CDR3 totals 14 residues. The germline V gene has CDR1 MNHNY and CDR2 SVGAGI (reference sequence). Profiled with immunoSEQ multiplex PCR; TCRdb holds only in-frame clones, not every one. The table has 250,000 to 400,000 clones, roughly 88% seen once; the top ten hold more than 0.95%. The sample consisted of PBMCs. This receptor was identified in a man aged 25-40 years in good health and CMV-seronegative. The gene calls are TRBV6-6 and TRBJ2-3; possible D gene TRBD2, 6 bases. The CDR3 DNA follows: TGTGCCAGCAGGCGGGGAGCGAGCACAGATACGCAGTATTTT. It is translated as CASRRGASTDTQYF.